This T cell receptor (beta chain) was documented in a study of T cells in Graves' hyperthyroidism and ophthalmopathy. Any patient presenting with uncontrolled infection, other autoimmune disease, pregnancy or lactation was left out. Amplified TCR beta CDR3 regions came from RNA transcripts. HTBI primers were employed in a first-round RT-PCR of the TCR CDR3. TCRdb passed the multiplex PCR reads through MiXCR, listing each CDR3 protein once. The sample contains more than 550,000 distinct CDR3 sequences, approximately 15% of which appear only once. The germline gives CDR1 SGHTA, CDR2 FQGTGA. Trimming at V came to 4 bases and at J to 6 bases, leaving 3 bases not matched to a gene. This CDR3 is built from 13 residues.

The sequenced sample was blood. The chain has TRBV7-3 and TRBJ2-1; 7 bases line up with TRBD2. The source of this sequence is a man aged 50 or older with Graves' hyperthyroidism. DNA for the CDR3: TGTGCCAGCAGCTCATCTAGCGGCAATGAGCAGTTCTTC. Translating gives CASSSSSGNEQFF.